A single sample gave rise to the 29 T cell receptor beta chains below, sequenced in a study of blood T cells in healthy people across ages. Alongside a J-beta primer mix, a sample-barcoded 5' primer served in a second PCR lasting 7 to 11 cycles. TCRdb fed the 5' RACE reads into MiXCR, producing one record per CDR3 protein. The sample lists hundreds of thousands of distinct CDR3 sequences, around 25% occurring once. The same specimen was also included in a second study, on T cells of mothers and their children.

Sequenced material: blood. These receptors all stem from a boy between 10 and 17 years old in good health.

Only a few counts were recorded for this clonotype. CDR3 coding DNA: TGCGCCAGCAGCCAAGTTACGGGCATAAGGGATGAGCAGTTCTTC. Its protein is CASSQVTGIRDEQFF. V gene TRBV4-1 combines with J gene TRBJ2-1; D ambiguous. Trimming removed 1 base at V and 8 bases at J, with 15 bases between. Germline CDR1 and CDR2: MGHRA and YSYEKL. The CDR3 contains 15 residues.

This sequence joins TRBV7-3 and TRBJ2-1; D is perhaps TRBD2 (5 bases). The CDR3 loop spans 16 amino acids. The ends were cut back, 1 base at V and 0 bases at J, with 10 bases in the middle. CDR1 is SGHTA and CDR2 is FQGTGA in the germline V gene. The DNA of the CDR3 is TGTGCCAGCAGCTTAAGACGGACTGCCTCCTACAATGAGCAGTTCTTC. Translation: CASSLRRTASYNEQFF.

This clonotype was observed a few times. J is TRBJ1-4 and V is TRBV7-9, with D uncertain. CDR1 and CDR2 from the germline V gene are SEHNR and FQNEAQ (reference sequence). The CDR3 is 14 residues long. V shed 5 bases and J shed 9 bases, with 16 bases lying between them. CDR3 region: CASSPPEEGKKLFF. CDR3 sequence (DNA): TGTGCCAGCAGCCCCCCTGAGGAGGGTAAAAAACTGTTTTTT.

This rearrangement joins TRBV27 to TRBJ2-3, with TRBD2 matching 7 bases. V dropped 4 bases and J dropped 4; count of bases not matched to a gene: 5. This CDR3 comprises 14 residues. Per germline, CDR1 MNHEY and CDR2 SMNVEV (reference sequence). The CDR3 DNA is TGTGCCAGCAGTTGGGCGGGAGATCCAGATACGCAGTATTTT. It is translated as CASSWAGDPDTQYF.

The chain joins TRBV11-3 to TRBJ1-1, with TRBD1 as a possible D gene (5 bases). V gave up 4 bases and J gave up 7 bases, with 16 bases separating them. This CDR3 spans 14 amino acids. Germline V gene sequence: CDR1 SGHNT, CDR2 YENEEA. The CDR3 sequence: CASSSGRWGVEAFF. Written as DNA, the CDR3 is TGTGCCAGCAGCTCGGGCAGATGGGGGGTTGAAGCTTTCTTT.

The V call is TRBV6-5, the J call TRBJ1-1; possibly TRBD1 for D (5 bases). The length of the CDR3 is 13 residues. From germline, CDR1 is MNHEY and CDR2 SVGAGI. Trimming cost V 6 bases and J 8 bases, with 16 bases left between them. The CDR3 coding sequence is TGTGCCAGCAGGCCCTCAGGGAGGGGAGAAGCTTTCTTT. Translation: CASRPSGRGEAFF.

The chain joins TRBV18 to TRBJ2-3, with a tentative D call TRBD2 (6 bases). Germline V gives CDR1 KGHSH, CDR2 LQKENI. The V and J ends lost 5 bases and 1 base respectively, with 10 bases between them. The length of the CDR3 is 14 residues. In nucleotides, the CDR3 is TGTGCCAGCTCAACGCGGGACGGCACAGATACGCAGTATTTT. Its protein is CASSTRDGTDTQYF.

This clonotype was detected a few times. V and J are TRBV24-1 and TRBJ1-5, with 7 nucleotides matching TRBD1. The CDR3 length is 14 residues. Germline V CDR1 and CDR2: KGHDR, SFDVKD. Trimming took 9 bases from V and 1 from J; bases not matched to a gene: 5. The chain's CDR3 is CATGGQSSNQPQHF. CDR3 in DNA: TGTGCCACCGGGGGACAGTCGAGCAATCAGCCCCAGCATTTT.

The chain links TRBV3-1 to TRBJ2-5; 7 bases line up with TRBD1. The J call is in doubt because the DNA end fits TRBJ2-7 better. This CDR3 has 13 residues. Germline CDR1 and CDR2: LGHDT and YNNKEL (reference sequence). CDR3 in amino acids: CASSQDRFYEQYF. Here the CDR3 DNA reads TGTGCCAGCAGCCAGGACAGGTTCTACGAGCAGTACTTC.

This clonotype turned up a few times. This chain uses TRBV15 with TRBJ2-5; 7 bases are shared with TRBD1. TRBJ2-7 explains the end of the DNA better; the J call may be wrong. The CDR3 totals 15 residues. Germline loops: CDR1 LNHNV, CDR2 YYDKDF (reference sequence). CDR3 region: CATSRATGATYEQYF. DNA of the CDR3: TGTGCCACCAGCAGAGCAACAGGGGCCACCTACGAGCAGTACTTC.

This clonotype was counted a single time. CDR3 region: CASGLVGGAQPQHF. The CDR3 nucleotides read TGTGCTAGTGGTTTGGTAGGGGGTGCACAGCCCCAGCATTTT. The gene calls are TRBV12-5 and TRBJ1-5; possible D gene TRBD1, 6 bases. CDR1 LGHNT and CDR2 FRNRAP come from the germline V gene. The ends were cut back, 0 bases at V and 7 bases at J, with 10 bases in the middle. This CDR3 region has 14 residues.

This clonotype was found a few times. This chain's CDR3 is CSVVGQGGVLNYGYTF. Here the CDR3 DNA reads TGCAGCGTTGTGGGTCAGGGCGGTGTTTTAAACTATGGCTACACCTTC. This chain uses TRBV29-1 with TRBJ1-2; D is possibly TRBD1 (5 bases). V gave up 4 bases and J gave up 2 bases, with 20 bases separating them. Germline-derived CDR1 and CDR2 are SQVTM and ANQGSEA. The CDR3 spans 16 residues.

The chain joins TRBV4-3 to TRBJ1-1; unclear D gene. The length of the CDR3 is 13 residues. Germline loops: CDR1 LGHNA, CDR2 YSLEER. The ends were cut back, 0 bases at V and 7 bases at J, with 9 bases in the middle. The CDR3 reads CASSQERAGEAFF. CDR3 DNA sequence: TGCGCCAGCAGCCAAGAAAGGGCGGGTGAAGCTTTCTTT.

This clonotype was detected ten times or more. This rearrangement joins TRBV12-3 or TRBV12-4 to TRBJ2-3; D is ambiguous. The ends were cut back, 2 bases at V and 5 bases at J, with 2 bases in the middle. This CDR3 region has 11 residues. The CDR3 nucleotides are TGTGCCAGCAGTTTACGAGATACGCAGTATTTT. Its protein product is CASSLRDTQYF.

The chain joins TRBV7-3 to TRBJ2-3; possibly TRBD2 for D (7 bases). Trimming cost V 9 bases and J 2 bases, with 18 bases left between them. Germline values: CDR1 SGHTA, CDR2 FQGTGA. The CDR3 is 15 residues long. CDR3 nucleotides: TGTGCCAGTAGTTATGGGGGGGCAGACACAGATACGCAGTATTTT. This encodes CASSYGGADTDTQYF.

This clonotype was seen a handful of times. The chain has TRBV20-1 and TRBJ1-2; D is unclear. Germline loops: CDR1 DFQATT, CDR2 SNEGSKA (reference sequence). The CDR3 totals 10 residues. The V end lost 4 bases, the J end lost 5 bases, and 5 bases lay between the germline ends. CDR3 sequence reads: CSAKGYGYTF. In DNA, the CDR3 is TGCAGTGCTAAGGGTTATGGCTACACCTTC.

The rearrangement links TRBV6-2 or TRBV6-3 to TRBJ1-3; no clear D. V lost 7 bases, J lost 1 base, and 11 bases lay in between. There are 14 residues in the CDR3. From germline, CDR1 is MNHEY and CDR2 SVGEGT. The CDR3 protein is CASKRTESGNTIYF. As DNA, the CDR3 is TGTGCCAGCAAACGGACGGAATCTGGAAACACCATATATTTT.

Written as DNA, the CDR3 is TGTGCCAGCAGCGTCCCTTTGGGGGGGGTAGAGAACGCAGACACTGAAGCTTTCTTT. Translation gives CASSVPLGGVENADTEAFF. The chain joins TRBV9 to TRBJ1-1; TRBD1 might be the D (5 bases). V was shortened by 2 bases and J by 3 bases, with 26 bases between the two germline ends. This CDR3 has 19 residues. Germline CDR1 and CDR2: SGDLS and YYNGEE.

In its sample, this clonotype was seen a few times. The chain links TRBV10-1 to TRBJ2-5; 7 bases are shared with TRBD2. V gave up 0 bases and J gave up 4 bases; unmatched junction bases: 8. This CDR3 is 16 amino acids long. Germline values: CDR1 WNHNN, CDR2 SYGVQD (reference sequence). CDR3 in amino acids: CASSESTTSARETQYF. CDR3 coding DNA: TGCGCCAGCAGTGAGTCGACTACTAGCGCGAGAGAGACCCAGTACTTC.

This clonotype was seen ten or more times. CDR3 sequence reads: CASSLGGGLQDTQYF. The DNA for the CDR3 is TGTGCCAGCAGCCTAGGGGGAGGGTTGCAAGATACGCAGTATTTT. The rearrangement links TRBV7-3 to TRBJ2-3, with D perhaps TRBD2 (7 bases). The V gene lost 5 bases and the J gene lost 5 bases, with 17 bases spanning the gap. CDR1 is SGHTA and CDR2 is FQGTGA in the germline V gene. The CDR3 is 15 amino acids.

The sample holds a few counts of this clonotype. The CDR3 here is CSARDSENYVDEQYF. The CDR3, as DNA: TGCAGTGCTAGAGATTCGGAGAATTACGTCGACGAGCAGTACTTC. The genes are TRBV20-1 and TRBJ2-7; D unclear. There are 15 residues in the CDR3. V lost 0 bases and J lost 5, with 17 bases in between. Germline V CDR1 and CDR2: DFQATT, SNEGSKA (reference sequence).

The CDR3 protein is CASSPSGLEAKNIQYF. As DNA, the CDR3 is TGTGCCAGCAGTCCCAGCGGGTTAGAAGCCAAAAACATTCAGTACTTC. The rearrangement uses TRBV28 and TRBJ2-4; D perhaps matches TRBD2 (6 bases). From germline, CDR1 is MDHEN and CDR2 SYDVKM. Between the trimmed V and J ends, which lost 5 bases and 0 bases, there was a span of 14 bases. There are 16 residues in the CDR3.

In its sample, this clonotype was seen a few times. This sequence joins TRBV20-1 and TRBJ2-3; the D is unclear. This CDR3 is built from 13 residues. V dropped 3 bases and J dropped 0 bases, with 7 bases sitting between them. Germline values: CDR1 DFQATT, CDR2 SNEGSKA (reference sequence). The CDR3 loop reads CSARMGSTDTQYF. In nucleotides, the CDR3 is TGCAGTGCTAGGATGGGCAGCACAGATACGCAGTATTTT.

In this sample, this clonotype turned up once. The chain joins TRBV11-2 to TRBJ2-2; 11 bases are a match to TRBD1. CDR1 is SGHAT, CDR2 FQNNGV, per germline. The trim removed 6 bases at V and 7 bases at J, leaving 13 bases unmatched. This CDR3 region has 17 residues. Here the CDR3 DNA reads TGTGCCAGCAGTTACGGACAGGGGGCGGTTTCCTACGGGGAGCTGTTTTTT. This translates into CASSYGQGAVSYGELFF.

DNA of the CDR3: TGTGCCATCAGTGTTGGCAGTTATGGCTACACCTTC. It translates to CAISVGSYGYTF. This sequence joins TRBV10-3 and TRBJ1-2; D is ambiguous. This CDR3 region has 12 residues. Trimming removed 4 bases from V and 5 bases from J, with 8 bases in between. In germline, CDR1 is ENHRY, CDR2 SYGVKD.

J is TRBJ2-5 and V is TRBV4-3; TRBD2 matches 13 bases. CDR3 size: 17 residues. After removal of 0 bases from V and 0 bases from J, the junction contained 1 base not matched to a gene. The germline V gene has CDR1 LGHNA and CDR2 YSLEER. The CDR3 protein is CASSQELAGGYQETQYF. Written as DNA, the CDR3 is TGCGCCAGCAGCCAAGAACTAGCGGGGGGGTACCAAGAGACCCAGTACTTC.

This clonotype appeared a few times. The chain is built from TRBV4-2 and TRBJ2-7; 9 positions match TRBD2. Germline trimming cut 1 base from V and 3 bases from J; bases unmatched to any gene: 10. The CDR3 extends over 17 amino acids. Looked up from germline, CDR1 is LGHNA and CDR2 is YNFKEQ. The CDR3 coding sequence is TGTGCCAGCAGCCAAGCGTCCAGGGCTAGCGGGGACTACGAGCAGTACTTC. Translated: CASSQASRASGDYEQYF.

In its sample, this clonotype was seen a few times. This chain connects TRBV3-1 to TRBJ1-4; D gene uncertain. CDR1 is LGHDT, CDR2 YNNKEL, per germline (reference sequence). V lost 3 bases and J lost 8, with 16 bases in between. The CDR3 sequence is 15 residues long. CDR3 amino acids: CASSHGFGNNEKLFF. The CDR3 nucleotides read TGTGCCAGCAGCCATGGTTTCGGAAATAACGAAAAACTGTTTTTT. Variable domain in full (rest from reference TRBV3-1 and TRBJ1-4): DTAVSQTPKYLVTQMGNDKSIKCEQNLGHDTMYWYKQDSKKFLKIMFSYNNKELIINETVPNRFSPKSPDKAHLNLHINSLELGDSAVYFCASSHGFGNNEKLFFGSGTQLSVL.

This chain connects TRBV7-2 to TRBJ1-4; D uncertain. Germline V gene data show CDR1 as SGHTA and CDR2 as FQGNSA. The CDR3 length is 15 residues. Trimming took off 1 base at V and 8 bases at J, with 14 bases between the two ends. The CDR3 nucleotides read TGTGCCAGCAGCTTAGACGGCCGTTTGGGGGAAAAACTGTTTTTT. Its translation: CASSLDGRLGEKLFF.